This passage covers 29 T cell receptor beta chains from one sample sequenced in a study of OX40 agonist ivuxolimab in advanced cancers. The assay was immunoSEQ multiplex PCR, and TCRdb's table has in-frame clones only and misses some. The data contain 8,000 to 10,000 clones, around nine tenths of them singletons. The material sequenced was CD4+ or CD8+ T cells sorted from blood, taken in a trial of the OX40 agonist ivuxolimab. These receptors were taken from an adult with an advanced solid tumor such as melanoma, head and neck, liver or kidney cancer.

This chain links TRBV29-1 with TRBJ2-3; D is unclear. Looked up from germline, CDR1 is SQVTM and CDR2 is ANQGSEA. The CDR3 has 14 amino acids. The V end lost 7 bases, the J end lost 2 bases, and 16 bases lay between the germline ends. CDR3 region: CSGLGIAFTDTQYF. CDR3 nucleotide sequence: TGCAGCGGCCTAGGGATCGCCTTCACAGATACGCAGTATTTT.

This clone has more than one count but fewer than ten. The V gene is TRBV9, the J gene TRBJ1-1, with a tentative D call TRBD1 (6 bases). The CDR3 runs to 13 residues. The ends were cut back, 3 bases at V and 1 base at J, with 7 bases in the middle. CDR1 SGDLS and CDR2 YYNGEE come from the germline V gene. CDR3 in DNA: TGTGCCAGCAGCGGACAGGCGAACACTGAAGCTTTCTTT. It is translated as CASSGQANTEAFF.

The chain couples TRBV5-4 to TRBJ1-1; D uncertain. V was cut by 2 bases and J by 3 bases, with 14 bases left in between. The CDR3 runs to 15 residues. Germline values: CDR1 SGHNT, CDR2 YYREEE (reference sequence). CDR3 loop: CASSFVATGHTEAFF. The CDR3 DNA reads as TGTGCCAGCAGCTTCGTTGCAACCGGGCACACTGAAGCTTTCTTT. Full variable domain (outside the CDR3, taken from reference TRBV5-4 and TRBJ1-1): ETGVTQSPTHLIKTRGQQVTLRCSSQSGHNTVSWYQQALGQGPQFIFQYYREEENGRGNFPPRFSGLQFPNYSSELNVNALELDDSALYLCASSFVATGHTEAFFGQGTRLTVV.

This clone was detected a few times. This chain connects TRBV10-3 to TRBJ1-4; no definite D call. Germline V lookup: CDR1 ENHRY, CDR2 SYGVKD. Trimming left V 0 bases short and J 5 bases short, with 4 bases between. This CDR3 has 13 residues. CDR3 coding DNA: TGTGCCATCAGTGAGTCAGAGAATGAAAAACTGTTTTTT. Its translation is CAISESENEKLFF.

The J gene is TRBJ1-1, the V gene TRBV19; D is uncertain. Trimming took off 3 bases at V and 0 bases at J, with 8 bases between the two ends. The length of the CDR3 is 14 residues. CDR1 and CDR2 from the germline V gene are LNHDA and SQIVND (reference sequence). CDR3 bases: TGTGCCAGTAGTATTCCGCGGTTGAACACTGAAGCTTTCTTT. Amino acids: CASSIPRLNTEAFF. Full variable domain (rest looked up from reference TRBV19 and TRBJ1-1): DGGITQSPKYLFRKEGQNVTLSCEQNLNHDAMYWYRQDPGQGLRLIYYSQIVNDFQKGDIAEGYSVSREKKESFPLTVTSAQKNPTAFYLCASSIPRLNTEAFFGQGTRLTVV.

The rearrangement links TRBV9 to TRBJ2-1, with D possibly TRBD2 on 6 matching bases. Germline CDR1 reads SGDLS; CDR2 reads YYNGEE. The CDR3 contains 15 residues. V lost 4 bases, J lost 2 bases, and 13 bases lay in between. The CDR3 DNA follows: TGTGCCAGCAGCCCCCTGGCGGGGACCTACAATGAGCAGTTCTTC. Its translation: CASSPLAGTYNEQFF.

This chain uses TRBV7-8 with TRBJ1-1, with D perhaps TRBD1 (6 bases). CDR1 is SGHVS, CDR2 FQNEAQ, per germline. This CDR3 has 15 residues. Trimming left V 1 base short and J 4 bases short, with 13 bases between. CDR3 sequence: CASSLDQGQGTEAFF. The CDR3 DNA follows: TGTGCCAGCAGCTTAGATCAGGGGCAGGGCACTGAAGCTTTCTTT.

The chain employs TRBV19 and TRBJ2-1, with 7 bases matching TRBD2. Looked up from germline, CDR1 is LNHDA and CDR2 is SQIVND (reference sequence). V trimming: 5 bases; J trimming: 3 bases; junction bases outside the gene matches: 4. CDR3 size: 14 residues. CDR3 in amino acids: CASSVTSVYNEQFF. The CDR3 DNA follows: TGTGCCAGTAGTGTCACTAGCGTCTACAATGAGCAGTTCTTC.

The chain combines TRBV6-1 with TRBJ2-4; D gene ambiguous. The CDR3 contains 12 residues. Germline CDR1 MNHNS, CDR2 SASEGT. Trimming removed 3 bases at V and 6 bases at J, with 6 bases between. CDR3 amino acids: CASSDPGNIQYF. The CDR3 DNA sequence: TGTGCCAGCAGTGACCCGGGAAACATTCAGTACTTC.

The genes are TRBV5-8 and TRBJ2-7; 12 bases map to TRBD1. CDR1 is SGHTS, CDR2 YDEGEE, per germline. The CDR3 spans 15 residues. Trimming at V came to 1 base and at J to 7 bases, leaving 6 bases not matched to a gene. CDR3 in amino acids: CASSLWGQGAGEQYF. The CDR3 DNA reads as TGTGCCAGCAGCTTGTGGGGACAGGGGGCAGGGGAGCAGTACTTC.

This clone was picked up one time. The chain carries TRBV19 and TRBJ2-5; 7 bases fit TRBD1. The CDR3 totals 14 residues. Germline V lookup: CDR1 LNHDA, CDR2 SQIVND (reference sequence). V dropped 4 bases and J dropped 0; count of bases not matched to a gene: 2. CDR3 bases: TGTGCCAGTAGTACGGGACAGTACCAAGAGACCCAGTACTTC. It encodes CASSTGQYQETQYF. Full variable domain (missing parts from reference TRBV19 and TRBJ2-5): DGGITQSPKYLFRKEGQNVTLSCEQNLNHDAMYWYRQDPGQGLRLIYYSQIVNDFQKGDIAEGYSVSREKKESFPLTVTSAQKNPTAFYLCASSTGQYQETQYFGPGTRLLVL.

V gene TRBV7-3 combines with J gene TRBJ2-5; 12 bases align to TRBD2. The CDR3 runs to 14 residues. With 5 bases clipped from V and 5 bases from J, the junction kept 3 bases outside the gene matches. Germline CDR1 is SGHTA and CDR2 is FQGTGA. Here the CDR3 reads CASSPGTSGETQYF. CDR3 coding DNA: TGTGCCAGCAGCCCCGGGACTAGCGGGGAGACCCAGTACTTC.

The V call is TRBV11-3, the J call TRBJ2-2; TRBD1 matches at 8 bases. Germline V lookup: CDR1 SGHNT, CDR2 YENEEA. This CDR3 has 16 amino acids. With V trimmed by 5 bases and J by 5 bases, 10 bases remained unmatched. CDR3 coding DNA: TGTGCCAGCAGCCCTATAAGTGGACAGGGAACCGGGGAGCTGTTTTTT. Translating gives CASSPISGQGTGELFF.

The V and J genes are TRBV27 and TRBJ2-3; unclear D gene. Trimming took 5 bases from V and 2 from J, leaving 14 bases between them. This CDR3 has 15 amino acids. Per the germline V gene, CDR1 is MNHEY and CDR2 is SMNVEV (reference sequence). DNA of the CDR3: TGTGCCAGCAGTCCAGAGAGTCTATACACAGATACGCAGTATTTT. Its protein product is CASSPESLYTDTQYF.

V usage is TRBV5-1 and J usage is TRBJ1-1, with D unresolved. The CDR3 contains 14 residues. The V gene's germline CDR1 is SGHRS and CDR2 YFSETQ. V was pared by 4 bases and J by 4 bases, with 14 bases between. In nucleotides, the CDR3 is TGCGCCAGCAGCCCTACACCAGGACCCACTGAAGCTTTCTTT. Translated, it gives CASSPTPGPTEAFF.

The V and J genes are TRBV6-5 and TRBJ1-1; no reliable D call. Trimming stripped 4 bases from V and 4 bases from J, with 7 bases between. The CDR3 contains 12 residues. Germline V CDR1 and CDR2: MNHEY, SVGAGI. This CDR3 reads CASSFEGTEAFF. In DNA form, the CDR3 reads TGTGCCAGCAGTTTTGAGGGCACTGAAGCTTTCTTT.

This sequence joins TRBV19 and TRBJ2-6; D call uncertain. There are 15 residues in the CDR3. Trimming stripped 6 bases from V and 2 bases from J, with 11 bases between. Looked up from germline, CDR1 is LNHDA and CDR2 is SQIVND (reference sequence). CDR3 DNA: TGTGCCAGTAGGAAAGGGTCTGCTGGGGCCAACGTCCTGACTTTC. Translation gives CASRKGSAGANVLTF.

J is TRBJ2-7 and V is TRBV11-2; tentative D call: TRBD2 (6 bases). The CDR3 totals 14 residues. V gave up 1 base and J gave up 2 bases, with 9 bases separating them. The V gene's germline CDR1 is SGHAT and CDR2 FQNNGV. As DNA, the CDR3 is TGTGCCAGCAGCTTAGGCGGGGCGGCCTACGAGCAGTACTTC. This sequence encodes CASSLGGAAYEQYF.

The chain uses TRBV4-1 and TRBJ1-1; a possible D gene is TRBD1 (5 bases). There are 14 residues in the CDR3. Germline V gene data show CDR1 as MGHRA and CDR2 as YSYEKL. V lost 3 bases and J 1 base, leaving 9 bases between the germline ends. Here the CDR3 DNA reads TGCGCCAGCAGCCACGGTAGGGGGAACACTGAAGCTTTCTTT. It is translated as CASSHGRGNTEAFF.

The chain uses TRBV19 and TRBJ1-2; D might be TRBD1 (5 bases). V was cut by 11 bases and J by 4 bases, with 14 bases left in between. The CDR3 is 12 amino acids. Germline CDR1 is LNHDA and CDR2 is SQIVND (reference sequence). Here the CDR3 reads CAVGPGTYGYTF. CDR3 nucleotides: TGTGCCGTCGGCCCGGGGACCTATGGCTACACCTTC.

The V and J genes are TRBV7-2 and TRBJ2-5; D remains unclear. The germline CDR1 and CDR2 sequences are SGHTA and FQGNSA. The CDR3 extends over 15 amino acids. V lost 7 bases, J lost 1 base, and 16 bases lay in between. CDR3 region: CASTHLFRVQETQYF. The CDR3 region has the DNA TGTGCCAGCACCCACCTTTTCCGAGTCCAAGAGACCCAGTACTTC.

This clone has only one observation. CDR3 amino acids: CASSLGHSISYEQYF. DNA for the CDR3: TGTGCCAGCAGTTTGGGACACTCCATTTCCTACGAGCAGTACTTC. The V and J genes are TRBV7-9 and TRBJ2-7; possibly TRBD1 for D (6 bases). CDR3 length: 15 residues. Germline V CDR1 and CDR2: SEHNR, FQNEAQ (reference sequence). Trimming pared 6 bases from V and 1 base from J, leaving 16 bases between.

This chain's CDR3 is CASSPEGSPYSEAFF. The CDR3 DNA follows: TGTGCCAGCAGCCCGGAGGGTTCCCCCTACTCTGAAGCTTTCTTT. The chain couples TRBV5-4 to TRBJ1-1; D uncertain. The CDR3 loop spans 15 amino acids. Germline CDR1 and CDR2: SGHNT and YYREEE (reference sequence). Trimming removed 4 bases at V and 6 bases at J, with 19 bases between.

In DNA, the CDR3 is TGTGCAGGGAGCTCTGGAAACACCATATATTTT. Encoded protein: CAGSSGNTIYF. The chain has TRBV2 and TRBJ1-3; no clear D gene. Germline CDR1 reads SNHLY; CDR2 reads FYNNEI. This CDR3 has 11 residues.

This chain joins TRBV9 and TRBJ2-1; perhaps TRBD2 as D (6 bases). The germline V gene encodes CDR1 SGDLS and CDR2 YYNGEE. The CDR3 loop spans 15 amino acids. The ends were cut back, 4 bases at V and 8 bases at J, with 19 bases in the middle. The CDR3: CASSYGGDDLDEQFF. The CDR3 nucleotides are TGTGCCAGCAGCTATGGAGGGGACGACTTGGATGAGCAGTTCTTC.

The rearrangement joins TRBV11-3 to TRBJ1-5, with D perhaps TRBD1 (5 bases). The V end lost 9 bases, the J end lost 6 bases, and 21 bases lay between the germline ends. Germline V CDR1 and CDR2: SGHNT, YENEEA. This CDR3 has 15 amino acids. In nucleotides, the CDR3 is TGTGCCAGAGGGGAAAGCAGGGTCCCCCTTCAGCCCCAGCATTTT. It specifies CARGESRVPLQPQHF.

V gene TRBV5-1 combines with J gene TRBJ2-7; TRBD2 agrees at 10 bases. The CDR3 length is 14 residues. Germline CDR1 SGHRS, CDR2 YFSETQ. V lost 0 bases, J lost 4 bases, and 1 base stayed unmatched. CDR3 DNA: TGCGCCAGCAGCTTGGCTAGCGGGGGATACGAGCAGTACTTC. Its protein product is CASSLASGGYEQYF. The variable domain in full, with the rest retrieved from reference TRBV5-1 and TRBJ2-7, is KAGVTQTPRYLIKTRGQQVTLSCSPISGHRSVSWYQQTPGQGLQFLFEYFSETQRNKGNFPGRFSGRQFSNSRSEMNVSTLELGDSALYLCASSLASGGYEQYFGPGTRLTVT.

The chain links TRBV5-1 to TRBJ2-7; perhaps D is TRBD1 or TRBD2 (5 bases each). There are 15 residues in the CDR3. V lost 4 bases to trimming and J lost 5 bases, with 19 bases between them. CDR1 and CDR2 from the germline V gene are SGHRS and YFSETQ. The CDR3 DNA reads TGCGCCAGCAGCGCCGGGACGACAGTCCTCGACGAGCAGTACTTC. This translates into CASSAGTTVLDEQYF.

By frequency in the sample, this clone is medium-sized. The CDR3 DNA is TGTGCCAGCAGTTACTCAGGGCAGGGGCAGTTCTATGGCTACACCTTC. It encodes CASSYSGQGQFYGYTF. This rearrangement joins TRBV6-6 to TRBJ1-2, with D perhaps matching TRBD1 (6 bases). This CDR3 region has 16 residues. Per the germline V gene, CDR1 is MNHNY and CDR2 is SVGAGI (reference sequence). V lost 0 bases and J lost 4, with 15 bases in between.